Detailed here is one T cell receptor (beta chain). These data belong to a study of T cells after yellow fever vaccination. One entry per CDR3 protein results from TCRdb running MiXCR on the 5' RACE reads. The sample has more than 350,000 distinct CDR3 sequences, more than 9% seen once. V dropped 3 bases and J dropped 10 bases, with 15 bases sitting between them. Germline assignment: CDR1 SEHNR and CDR2 FQNEAQ (reference sequence). The CDR3 is made up of 13 amino acids. The sequenced sample was PBMCs, obtained on the day of the first yellow fever vaccination. This clonotype was sampled from a man aged 18 to 30 who received the YFV17D yellow fever vaccine. The chain has TRBV7-9 and TRBJ1-1; maybe TRBD1 (5 bases). The CDR3 region is CASSFRASGGAFF. CDR3 sequence (DNA): TGTGCCAGCAGCTTCCGGGCCTCTGGGGGAGCTTTCTTT.